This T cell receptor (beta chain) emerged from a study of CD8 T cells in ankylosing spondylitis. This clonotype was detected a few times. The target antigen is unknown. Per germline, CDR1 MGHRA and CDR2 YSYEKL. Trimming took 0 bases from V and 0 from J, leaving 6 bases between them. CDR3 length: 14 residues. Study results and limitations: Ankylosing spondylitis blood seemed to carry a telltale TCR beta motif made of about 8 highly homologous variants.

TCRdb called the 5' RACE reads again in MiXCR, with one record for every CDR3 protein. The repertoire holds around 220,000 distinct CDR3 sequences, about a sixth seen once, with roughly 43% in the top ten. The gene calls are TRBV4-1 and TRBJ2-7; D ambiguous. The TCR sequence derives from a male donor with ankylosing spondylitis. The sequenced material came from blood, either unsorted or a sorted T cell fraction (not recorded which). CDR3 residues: CASSQDAGSYEQYF. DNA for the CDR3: TGCGCCAGCAGCCAAGATGCAGGCTCCTACGAGCAGTACTTC.